This T cell receptor beta chain was documented in a study of cytomegalovirus exposure and HLA in healthy donors. This clone was found once. Antigen: not known. Points from the study as a whole: Relative to the approximately 630-donor mean, N-insertions were reportedly fewer in an Asian-associated ancestry cluster in a later analysis. Researchers reportedly found TCR beta sequences accurately predicted most subjects' HLA-A and HLA-B alleles. When the data were analyzed later, several of the most significant clusters appeared to be linked to common viral pathogens. The study found most TCR sequences rare, yet found some public TCRs in many donors.

PCR was performed using 60 Vbeta and 13 Jbeta primers. Using immunoSEQ multiplex PCR, the repertoire was profiled, and TCRdb retains in-frame clones only, with some absent. The sample carries about 150,000 clones, 72% recorded once. The sequencing sample was made of PBMCs. The sequence was obtained from a man in his forties in good health and CMV-seronegative.

The CDR3 nucleotides read TGTGCCAGCAGCTTGGGCAGTTACTCCTACGAGCAGTACTTC. Translated, it gives CASSLGSYSYEQYF. The V gene is TRBV7-2, the J gene TRBJ2-7, with unresolved D. This CDR3 has 14 amino acids. Germline V gene sequence: CDR1 SGHTA, CDR2 FQGNSA. With 3 bases removed from V and 0 bases from J, the gap between germline ends came to 9 bases.